These T cell receptor beta chains were read from a single sample in a study of T-cell memory formation after mild COVID-19. In TCRdb, the 5' RACE reads were re-called with MiXCR into one record per CDR3 protein. Among 300,000 to 350,000 distinct CDR3 sequences listed, just under 20% were seen once. Sequencing was carried out using PBMCs or a T cell subset sorted from them (not recorded which). The receptors were gathered from a man between 18 and 35 years old who had mild COVID-19 (a few samples of this study predate the infection). Cell type and time point are not known. CDR3s leave out the opening cysteine and the closing phenylalanine or tryptophan. Fields, in order: CDR3 protein, J gene, clone size, V gene. Clone size is stated in some rows and not others, as once, few, many or a class when expanded.

CDR3aa: ASSLRLARDEQF; j_gene: TRBJ2-1; abundance: few; v_gene: TRBV13
CDR3aa: ASSGGDRVDGYT; j_gene: TRBJ1-2; abundance: once; v_gene: TRBV2
CDR3aa: ASSQWDRGYEQY; j_gene: TRBJ2-7; abundance: .; v_gene: TRBV4-2
CDR3aa: ASSRKTGKSENEKLF; j_gene: TRBJ1-4; abundance: few; v_gene: TRBV11-2
CDR3aa: ASRAAAYNEQF; j_gene: TRBJ2-1; abundance: .; v_gene: TRBV6-2/TRBV6-3
CDR3aa: ASSRTSVRGYEQY; j_gene: TRBJ2-7; abundance: .; v_gene: TRBV28
CDR3aa: ASSYRMGRYNYGYT; j_gene: TRBJ1-2; abundance: few; v_gene: TRBV7-2
CDR3aa: ASSPPPGPSTDTQY; j_gene: TRBJ2-3; abundance: .; v_gene: TRBV4-3
CDR3aa: ASSLETPRAGELF; j_gene: TRBJ2-2; abundance: .; v_gene: TRBV28
CDR3aa: ASSEPGGAGYNEQF; j_gene: TRBJ2-1; abundance: .; v_gene: TRBV6-1
CDR3aa: ATGQESSPLH; j_gene: TRBJ1-6; abundance: few; v_gene: TRBV10-3
CDR3aa: ASSLEMGQNTEAF; j_gene: TRBJ1-1; abundance: .; v_gene: TRBV5-1
CDR3aa: ASSPLAPAGGVDTQY; j_gene: TRBJ2-3; abundance: few; v_gene: TRBV18
CDR3aa: ASRLAGGNEQF; j_gene: TRBJ2-1; abundance: few; v_gene: TRBV6-4
CDR3aa: ASIGTTSTDTQY; j_gene: TRBJ2-3; abundance: few; v_gene: TRBV23-1
CDR3aa: SARDRPYEQY; j_gene: TRBJ2-7; abundance: .; v_gene: TRBV20-1
CDR3aa: ASSLASGQGLDTEAF; j_gene: TRBJ1-1; abundance: .; v_gene: TRBV7-6
CDR3aa: ASSRDFKETQY; j_gene: TRBJ2-5; abundance: few; v_gene: TRBV11-2
CDR3aa: ATSPTTASYEQY; j_gene: TRBJ2-7; abundance: .; v_gene: TRBV15
CDR3aa: ASSGQGFTDTQY; j_gene: TRBJ2-3; abundance: .; v_gene: TRBV9
CDR3aa: ATAGGGNEQF; j_gene: TRBJ2-1; abundance: .; v_gene: TRBV10-2
CDR3aa: ASSLVASGGTDTQY; j_gene: TRBJ2-3; abundance: .; v_gene: TRBV5-6
CDR3aa: ASSHRNTGELF; j_gene: TRBJ2-2; abundance: .; v_gene: TRBV14